These 14 T cell receptor beta chains were sequenced from one sample in a study of long-term antiretroviral therapy in people with HIV. Runs used v3.0 of the immunoSEQ assay and were done at survey level. Generated by immunoSEQ multiplex PCR, the TCRdb table keeps only in-frame clones and is missing some. The table shows 20,000 to 25,000 clones, with around 77% occurring only once. The specimen was unsorted PBMCs, collected around 1.7 years before starting antiretroviral therapy. The receptors were sampled from a woman aged 40-49 years with HIV.

The chain combines TRBV5-1 with TRBJ2-2, with D tentatively TRBD1 (6 bases). The germline CDR1 and CDR2 sequences are SGHRS and YFSETQ. V lost 5 bases to trimming and J lost 0 bases, with 14 bases between them. CDR3 size: 16 residues. The CDR3 coding sequence is TGCGCCAGCAGTTTAGGACAGCGCGCGAACACCGGGGAGCTGTTTTTT. Residues: CASSLGQRANTGELFF.

V gene TRBV4-1 combines with J gene TRBJ1-1; no clear D. This CDR3 spans 15 amino acids. V was shortened by 1 base and J by 6 bases, with 15 bases between the two germline ends. Germline V gives CDR1 MGHRA, CDR2 YSYEKL. CDR3 sequence: CASSQAGGRVSEAFF. The CDR3 coding sequence is TGCGCCAGCAGCCAAGCAGGCGGGAGGGTGTCTGAAGCTTTCTTT.

V usage is TRBV27 and J usage is TRBJ2-5; TRBD1 matches 7 bases. J gave up 6 bases and V 4 bases, and 11 bases lay outside the gene matches. In germline, CDR1 is MNHEY, CDR2 SMNVEV (reference sequence). The CDR3 spans 15 residues. The CDR3 coding sequence is TGTGCCAGCAGTTCTCCGACAGGGACCAGGCAGACCCAGTACTTC. Translated: CASSSPTGTRQTQYF.

The chain links TRBV4-1 to TRBJ1-2; 10 bases map to TRBD1. Germline values: CDR1 MGHRA, CDR2 YSYEKL. The CDR3 loop spans 17 amino acids. V shed 0 bases, J shed 8 bases, and the junction held 12 bases outside the gene matches. The CDR3 DNA follows: TGCGCCAGCAGCCAAGATCCCGGGACAGGGGAAAGTTGGGGCTACACCTTC. Translation gives CASSQDPGTGESWGYTF.

This rearrangement joins TRBV2 to TRBJ2-5, with D tentatively TRBD2 (6 bases). V gave up 5 bases and J gave up 7 bases, with 11 bases separating them. Germline V gene lookup returns CDR1 SNHLY and CDR2 FYNNEI. CDR3 size: 12 residues. The CDR3 sequence is CASSRVEGTQYF. The CDR3 region has the DNA TGTGCCAGCAGTAGGGTGGAGGGGACCCAGTACTTC.

The V and J genes are TRBV15 and TRBJ1-5; tentatively, D is TRBD1 (6 bases). Germline-derived CDR1 and CDR2 are LNHNV and YYDKDF (reference sequence). CDR3 size: 14 residues. The germline V and J ends were trimmed by 4 bases and 5 bases, with 12 bases remaining between them. The CDR3 DNA follows: TGTGCCACCAGCACCCAAGGGGGGTATCAGCCCCAGCATTTT. The encoded protein is CATSTQGGYQPQHF.

This chain joins TRBV5-4 and TRBJ1-3; D unclear. There are 15 residues in the CDR3. The germline V gene encodes CDR1 SGHNT and CDR2 YYREEE (reference sequence). V dropped 3 bases and J dropped 4 bases, with 14 bases sitting between them. CDR3 in amino acids: CASSSAMGSGNTIYF. The CDR3 DNA follows: TGTGCCAGCAGCTCGGCCATGGGATCCGGAAACACCATATATTTT.

The rearrangement uses TRBV11-2 and TRBJ2-1; 12 positions agree with TRBD2. CDR1 and CDR2 from the germline V gene are SGHAT and FQNNGV. The CDR3 totals 16 residues. V lost 5 bases and J lost 6; bases outside the gene matches: 8. CDR3 nucleotide sequence: TGTGCCAGCAGCCCCCGACTAGCGGGAGTTTTCAATGAGCAGTTCTTC. This translates into CASSPRLAGVFNEQFF.

This chain connects TRBV7-9 to TRBJ1-1; D gene unclear. This CDR3 spans 11 amino acids. V shed 3 bases and J shed 6 bases, with 5 bases lying between them. Germline V gene lookup returns CDR1 SEHNR and CDR2 FQNEAQ (reference sequence). The CDR3 DNA sequence: TGTGCCAGCAGCTTTGGGTCTGAAGCTTTCTTT. Translated, it gives CASSFGSEAFF.

This chain connects TRBV5-5 to TRBJ1-3; tentatively, D is TRBD1 (5 bases). The CDR3 sequence is 16 residues long. Germline loops: CDR1 SGHKS, CDR2 YYEKEE (reference sequence). The V gene lost 1 base and the J gene lost 1 base, with 12 bases spanning the gap. The CDR3 nucleotides are TGTGCCAGCAGCTTGAGTCAGGGTCGGTCTGGAAACACCATATATTTT. Protein: CASSLSQGRSGNTIYF.

This rearrangement joins TRBV7-9 to TRBJ2-1; 7 nucleotides align to TRBD2. The germline gives CDR1 SEHNR, CDR2 FQNEAQ (reference sequence). V lost 5 bases, J lost 9 bases, and 13 bases stayed unmatched. The length of the CDR3 is 15 residues. The CDR3 here is CASSRVGGGPGEQFF. For the CDR3, the DNA is TGTGCCAGCAGCCGGGTGGGGGGAGGGCCGGGTGAGCAGTTCTTC. The full variable domain, rest sourced from reference TRBV7-9 and TRBJ2-1, is DTGVSQNPRHKITKRGQNVTFRCDPISEHNRLYWYRQTLGQGPEFLTYFQNEAQLEKSRLLSDRFSAERPKGSFSTLEIQRTEQGDSAMYLCASSRVGGGPGEQFFGPGTRLTVL.

This rearrangement joins TRBV6-5 to TRBJ2-7; D is perhaps TRBD1 (5 bases). V lost 8 bases, J lost 0 bases, and 17 bases lay in between. The CDR3 extends over 15 amino acids. CDR1 and CDR2 (germline): MNHEY, SVGAGI. The CDR3 coding sequence is TGTGCCAGCCGATTGACAGAATCCAGCTCCTACGAGCAGTACTTC. Residues: CASRLTESSSYEQYF.

The rearrangement links TRBV4-1 to TRBJ1-3, with TRBD1 matching over 7 bases. The ends lost 3 bases at V and 2 bases at J; junction bases unmatched: 4. Germline-derived CDR1 and CDR2 are MGHRA and YSYEKL. The CDR3 loop spans 15 amino acids. CDR3 nucleotide sequence: TGCGCCAGCAGCCAGCTGACAGGGACTGGAAACACCATATATTTT. Protein sequence: CASSQLTGTGNTIYF.

The genes are TRBV6-6 and TRBJ1-6; D is possibly TRBD1 (5 bases). The V end lost 1 base, the J end lost 4 bases, and 8 bases lay between the germline ends. The CDR3 runs 15 residues. CDR1 and CDR2 (germline): MNHNY, SVGAGI (reference sequence). CDR3 region: CASSYYQGYNSPLHF. The CDR3 bases are TGTGCCAGCAGTTACTACCAGGGTTATAATTCACCCCTCCACTTT.